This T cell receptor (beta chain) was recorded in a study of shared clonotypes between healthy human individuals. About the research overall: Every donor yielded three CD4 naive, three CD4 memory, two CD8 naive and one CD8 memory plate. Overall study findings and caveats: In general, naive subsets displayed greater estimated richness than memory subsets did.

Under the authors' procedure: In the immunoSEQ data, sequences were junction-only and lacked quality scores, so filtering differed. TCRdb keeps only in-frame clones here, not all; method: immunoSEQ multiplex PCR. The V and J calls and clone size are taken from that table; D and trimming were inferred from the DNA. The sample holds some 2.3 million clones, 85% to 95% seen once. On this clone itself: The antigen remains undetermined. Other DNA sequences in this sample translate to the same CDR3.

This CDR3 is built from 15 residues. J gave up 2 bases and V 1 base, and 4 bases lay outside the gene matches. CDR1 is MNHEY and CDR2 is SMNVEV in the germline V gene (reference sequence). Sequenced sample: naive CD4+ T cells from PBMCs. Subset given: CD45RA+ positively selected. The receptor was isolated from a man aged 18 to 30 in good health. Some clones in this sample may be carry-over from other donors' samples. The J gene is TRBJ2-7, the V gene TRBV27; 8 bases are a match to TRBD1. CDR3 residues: CASSLLGQGAYEQYF. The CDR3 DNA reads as TGTGCCAGCAGTTTATTAGGACAGGGAGCCTACGAGCAGTACTTC.